Listed here are 8 T cell receptor beta chains from one sample, sequenced in a study of shared clonotypes between healthy human individuals (TCRdb year 2020). Libraries were made using the immunoSEQ multiplex PCR assay. TCRdb carries this immuneACCESS record with in-frame sequences only. Its versions omit some clonotypes, under half of them owing to an unresolved V gene in the studies checked, with the rest unexplained. For this sample there are 2,500,000 or so clones; approximately 92% appear just once. The leading ten clones occupy 0.14% of the sample. Sequenced: naive CD4+ T cells sorted from blood. The cell subset or site label here, explained by the study, means: CD45RA+ positively selected. The receptors were gathered from a man aged 18 to 29 in good health.

This chain connects TRBV18 to TRBJ2-1, with 10 positions matching TRBD2. CDR3 size: 16 residues. Germline values: CDR1 KGHSH, CDR2 LQKENI. J was trimmed by 6 bases and V by 3 bases; bases with no gene match: 8. The CDR3 sequence is CASSPQLAGSINEQFF. For the CDR3, the DNA is TGTGCCAGCTCACCCCAACTAGCGGGATCCATCAATGAGCAGTTCTTC. The whole variable domain, remainder taken from reference TRBV18 and TRBJ2-1, is NAGVMQNPRHLVRRRGQEARLRCSPMKGHSHVYWYRQLPEEGLKFMVYLQKENIIDESGMPKERFSAEFPKEGPSILRIQQVVRGDSAAYFCASSPQLAGSINEQFFGPGTRLTVL.

J is TRBJ1-5 and V is TRBV6-1; no reliable D call. CDR3 length: 15 residues. Deletions cut 6 bases from V and 0 bases from J, with 12 bases between. Germline values: CDR1 MNHNS, CDR2 SASEGT. In nucleotides, the CDR3 is TGTGCCAGCAGCGCCCAGGCTTATAGCAATCAGCCCCAGCATTTT. Its protein product is CASSAQAYSNQPQHF.

The gene calls are TRBV9 and TRBJ2-3; D gene ambiguous. The CDR3 is 14 amino acids. Germline CDR1 and CDR2: SGDLS and YYNGEE. Trimming took off 4 bases at V and 2 bases at J, with 11 bases between the two ends. CDR3 sequence reads: CASSPNTDTDTQYF. In nucleotides, the CDR3 is TGTGCCAGCAGCCCAAACACAGACACAGATACGCAGTATTTT.

J is TRBJ2-3 and V is TRBV9; TRBD1 might be the D (6 bases). In germline, CDR1 is SGDLS, CDR2 YYNGEE. Trimming shortened V by 3 bases and J by 0 bases, and 20 bases separated the two germline ends. The CDR3 spans 18 residues. Here the CDR3 DNA reads TGTGCCAGCAGCGCGGACGGTGCCAGGGGCGTAAGCACAGATACGCAGTATTTT. This encodes CASSADGARGVSTDTQYF.

The chain couples TRBV2 to TRBJ2-1; D is perhaps TRBD1 or TRBD2 (6 bases each). The CDR3 is made up of 13 amino acids. Trimming took 7 bases from V and 6 from J, leaving 13 bases between them. Germline loops: CDR1 SNHLY, CDR2 FYNNEI. The CDR3 DNA follows: TGTGCCAGCATGAGGGGGGCCCGCAATGAGCAGTTCTTC. This translates into CASMRGARNEQFF.

This chain connects TRBV11-2 to TRBJ1-3, with D tentatively TRBD1 (5 bases). The ends were cut back, 6 bases at V and 4 bases at J, with 16 bases in the middle. This CDR3 has 15 residues. Germline values: CDR1 SGHAT, CDR2 FQNNGV. Here the CDR3 reads CASRRIRDGGNTIYF. As DNA, the CDR3 is TGTGCCAGCAGACGTATACGGGACGGCGGAAACACCATATATTTT.

The CDR3 is CASSRDLGAGGYEQYF. The CDR3 DNA sequence: TGTGCCAGCAGTAGGGATTTGGGAGCGGGAGGCTACGAGCAGTACTTC. The rearrangement links TRBV7-2 to TRBJ2-7; 9 positions match TRBD2. The V and J ends lost 6 bases and 3 bases, in that order; junction bases with no gene match: 12. This CDR3 spans 16 amino acids. CDR1 and CDR2 (germline): SGHTA, FQGNSA.

The chain carries TRBV27 and TRBJ2-2; D call uncertain. The V end was cut by 2 bases, the J end by 6 bases, with 4 bases between. Germline V gives CDR1 MNHEY, CDR2 SMNVEV (reference sequence). The CDR3 is 12 amino acids. The CDR3 DNA is TGTGCCAGCAGTTTAAGCTCCGGGGAGCTGTTTTTT. Translating it yields CASSLSSGELFF.